The next 21 T cell receptor beta chains were all read from a single sample in a study of cytomegalovirus exposure and HLA in healthy donors (dated by TCRdb to 2016 to 2017). Libraries were prepared through the immunoSEQ multiplex PCR assay. The multiplex PCR relied on a mix of 60 forward primers for TCR Vbeta segments and 13 reverse primers for TCR Jbeta segments. The table comes from immuneACCESS by way of TCRdb, which keeps in-frame sequences with V and J called. Part of the clones is missing from these tables; in studies checked, under half for an unresolved V gene and the rest for unknown reasons. Across this sample there are under 200,000 clones, with roughly 85% seen only once. About a tenth of the sample is taken by the ten largest. The sample taken for sequencing was PBMCs. The receptor set was obtained from a man between 18 and 29 years old in good health and CMV-seropositive.

The genes are TRBV4-2 and TRBJ2-3; D is possibly TRBD1 (6 bases). V lost 0 bases, J lost 6 bases, and 10 bases lay in between. The CDR3 extends over 14 amino acids. Germline CDR1 is LGHNA and CDR2 is YNFKEQ. DNA of the CDR3: TGTGCCAGCAGCCAAGATTTTAGGGGGGATACGCAGTATTTT. Its translation is CASSQDFRGDTQYF.

V usage is TRBV5-6 and J usage is TRBJ1-6; 7 bases fit TRBD1. Per germline, CDR1 SGHDT and CDR2 YYEEEE. V was clipped by 0 bases and J by 10 bases; unmatched bases: 1. The CDR3 is made up of 13 amino acids. CDR3 nucleotide sequence: TGTGCCAGCAGCTTGGGACAGGGCTCACCCCTCCACTTT. Translating gives CASSLGQGSPLHF.

This clone was found a few times. The chain couples TRBV4-1 to TRBJ1-2; D not certain. Germline CDR1 is MGHRA and CDR2 is YSYEKL. The CDR3 contains 15 residues. Trimming left V 0 bases short and J 0 bases short, with 8 bases between. CDR3: CASSQEGSSNYGYTF. The CDR3 DNA reads as TGCGCCAGCAGCCAAGAGGGCAGCTCTAACTATGGCTACACCTTC.

This clone was picked up one time. The chain recombines TRBV5-1 with TRBJ2-5; TRBD1 agrees at 9 bases. The CDR3 has 15 amino acids. Germline V gene lookup returns CDR1 SGHRS and CDR2 YFSETQ. V was clipped by 5 bases and J by 5 bases; unmatched bases: 10. The CDR3 bases are TGCGCCAGCAGTCCCGGGACAGGGATAGGTGAGACCCAGTACTTC. This gives the protein CASSPGTGIGETQYF.

This chain uses TRBV27 with TRBJ1-2; D is unclear. Germline V gene lookup returns CDR1 MNHEY and CDR2 SMNVEV (reference sequence). V was cut by 6 bases and J by 4 bases, with 24 bases left in between. The CDR3 runs to 17 residues. The chain's CDR3 is CASRGSAGPAAIYGYTF. The CDR3 bases are TGTGCCAGCAGAGGATCGGCAGGCCCCGCAGCAATCTATGGCTACACCTTC.

This chain uses TRBV5-6 with TRBJ1-1, with D perhaps TRBD1 (5 bases). V lost 0 bases and J 0 bases, leaving 12 bases between the germline ends. In germline, CDR1 is SGHDT, CDR2 YYEEEE. CDR3 length: 16 amino acids. CDR3 protein: CASSLDRLGMNTEAFF. Here the CDR3 DNA reads TGTGCCAGCAGCTTGGACAGGTTAGGGATGAACACTGAAGCTTTCTTT.

V usage is TRBV5-1 and J usage is TRBJ1-6, with D possibly matching TRBD1 (5 bases). Germline-derived CDR1 and CDR2 are SGHRS and YFSETQ. This CDR3 is built from 15 residues. V was clipped by 0 bases and J by 5 bases, with 9 bases between them. The CDR3 here is CASSLGQSDNSPLHF. The CDR3 DNA is TGCGCCAGCAGCTTGGGACAGTCAGATAATTCACCCCTCCACTTT. The full variable domain, in which reference TRBV5-1 and TRBJ1-6 provide the parts outside the CDR3, is KAGVTQTPRYLIKTRGQQVTLSCSPISGHRSVSWYQQTPGQGLQFLFEYFSETQRNKGNFPGRFSGRQFSNSRSEMNVSTLELGDSALYLCASSLGQSDNSPLHFGNGTRLTVT.

CDR3 in amino acids: CASAEAVVRYF. CDR3 nucleotides: TGTGCCAGTGCGGAGGCCGTCGTTCGGTACTTC. This rearrangement joins TRBV7-2 to TRBJ2-7, with D possibly matching TRBD2 (5 bases). V dropped 9 bases and J dropped 12 bases, with 18 bases sitting between them. The V gene's germline CDR1 is SGHTA and CDR2 FQGNSA. The CDR3 contains 11 residues.

The chain combines TRBV18 with TRBJ2-5; perhaps TRBD2 as D (7 bases). Deletions cut 10 bases from V and 2 bases from J, with 32 bases between. This CDR3 has 19 residues. Germline V gives CDR1 KGHSH, CDR2 LQKENI. CDR3 sequence: CATSSRGGQFVSFQETQYF. CDR3 nucleotide sequence: TGTGCCACCTCGTCGAGGGGGGGGCAATTCGTGAGCTTTCAAGAGACCCAGTACTTC.

The chain links TRBV19 to TRBJ2-2, with D perhaps matching TRBD1 (6 bases). The CDR3 has 16 amino acids. V was trimmed by 5 bases and J by 5 bases, leaving 18 bases between them. Germline V CDR1 and CDR2: LNHDA, SQIVND (reference sequence). The CDR3 region is CASSLIPQRGTGELFF. DNA of the CDR3: TGTGCCAGTAGTTTAATCCCCCAGAGGGGGACCGGGGAGCTGTTTTTT.

V gene TRBV6-1 combines with J gene TRBJ2-7; D perhaps matches TRBD2 (5 bases). Germline values: CDR1 MNHNS, CDR2 SASEGT. This CDR3 contains 13 residues. Between the trimmed V and J ends, which lost 0 bases and 7 bases, there was a span of 10 bases. CDR3 DNA: TGTGCCAGCAGTGAAGCTCCTGAGCGGGAGCAGTACTTC. It encodes CASSEAPEREQYF.

The chain couples TRBV19 to TRBJ2-7; a weak D match, TRBD2 (6 bases). The CDR3 sequence is 13 residues long. V was shortened by 3 bases and J by 5 bases, with 11 bases between the two germline ends. Germline CDR1 is LNHDA and CDR2 is SQIVND (reference sequence). CDR3 amino acids: CASSIPGGDEQYF. Written as DNA, the CDR3 is TGTGCCAGTAGTATCCCCGGGGGAGACGAGCAGTACTTC.

In its sample, this clone was seen once. The genes are TRBV10-1 and TRBJ1-1; 7 bases agree with TRBD1. The length of the CDR3 is 15 residues. Per germline, CDR1 WNHNN and CDR2 SYGVQD (reference sequence). V lost 4 bases, J lost 1 base, and 6 bases stayed unmatched. DNA for the CDR3: TGCGCCAGCAGTGCTCACAGGGGCCAGAACACTGAAGCTTTCTTT. Protein product: CASSAHRGQNTEAFF.

The chain has TRBV9 and TRBJ2-3; D uncertain. V gave up 0 bases and J gave up 2 bases, with 7 bases separating them. The CDR3 length is 14 residues. Germline V lookup: CDR1 SGDLS, CDR2 YYNGEE. CDR3 DNA sequence: TGTGCCAGCAGCGTAGCACAGATCACAGATACGCAGTATTTT. It codes for CASSVAQITDTQYF.

The chain has TRBV11-2 and TRBJ1-2; D unclear. Germline loops: CDR1 SGHAT, CDR2 FQNNGV. V was pared by 5 bases and J by 5 bases, with 21 bases between. The CDR3 has 16 residues. Written as DNA, the CDR3 is TGTGCCAGCAGCGATGATCTGTTCGGGGTAAAGTATGGCTACACCTTC. Translation gives CASSDDLFGVKYGYTF.

This chain links TRBV15 with TRBJ2-7, with 7 bases identical to TRBD1. CDR3 length: 15 residues. J lost 2 bases, V lost 5 bases, and 9 bases had no gene match. The germline V gene encodes CDR1 LNHNV and CDR2 YYDKDF (reference sequence). The CDR3 reads CATSPRTGQAYEQYF. The CDR3 bases are TGTGCCACCAGCCCGCGGACAGGTCAGGCCTACGAGCAGTACTTC.

This clone was observed a handful of times. The rearrangement uses TRBV6-1 and TRBJ1-2, with D possibly being TRBD1 (5 bases). CDR1 is MNHNS, CDR2 SASEGT, per germline. The CDR3 is 15 residues long. Trimming left V 0 bases short and J 4 bases short, with 12 bases between. This chain's CDR3 is CASSEAKGGVYGYTF. CDR3 nucleotide sequence: TGTGCCAGCAGTGAAGCTAAGGGAGGGGTCTATGGCTACACCTTC.

This clone was detected only a few times. The V gene is TRBV30, the J gene TRBJ2-7; 7 nucleotides agree with TRBD1. CDR1 GTSNPN and CDR2 SVGIG come from the germline V gene (reference sequence). The V gene end was trimmed by 0 bases and the J gene end by 0 bases; junction bases not matched to a gene: 2. This CDR3 comprises 14 residues. The CDR3 spells CAWSVQGFSYEQYF. CDR3 sequence (DNA): TGTGCCTGGAGTGTACAGGGGTTCTCCTACGAGCAGTACTTC. The full variable domain, its missing parts supplied by reference TRBV30 and TRBJ2-7, is SQTIHQWPATLVQPVGSPLSLECTVEGTSNPNLYWYRQAAGRGLQLLFYSVGIGQISSEVPQNLSASRPQDRQFILSSKKLLLSDSGFYLCAWSVQGFSYEQYFGPGTRLTVT.

This clone appeared once. The rearrangement links TRBV5-1 to TRBJ1-2; D gene unclear. The germline gives CDR1 SGHRS, CDR2 YFSETQ. This CDR3 has 14 amino acids. Trimming took 0 bases from V and 1 from J, leaving 7 bases between them. The CDR3, as DNA: TGCGCCAGCAGCTTGGAACAGTTTAACTATGGCTACACCTTC. Protein: CASSLEQFNYGYTF.

There are a few counts of this clone. The gene calls are TRBV5-1 and TRBJ2-7; 9 bases line up with TRBD1. The length of the CDR3 is 14 residues. Germline V CDR1 and CDR2: SGHRS, YFSETQ. Unmatched junction bases numbered 7, after V lost 4 bases and J lost 5 bases. The CDR3 loop is CASSQQGAADEQYF. The DNA for the CDR3 is TGCGCCAGCAGCCAACAGGGGGCCGCCGACGAGCAGTACTTC. Drawing the rest from reference TRBV5-1 and TRBJ2-7, the complete variable domain is KAGVTQTPRYLIKTRGQQVTLSCSPISGHRSVSWYQQTPGQGLQFLFEYFSETQRNKGNFPGRFSGRQFSNSRSEMNVSTLELGDSALYLCASSQQGAADEQYFGPGTRLTVT.

CDR3 DNA: TGTGCCAGCAGTGGGACAGCCTACGAGCAGTACTTC. This sequence encodes CASSGTAYEQYF. The chain links TRBV6-1 to TRBJ2-7; a possible D gene is TRBD1 (6 bases). Germline assignment: CDR1 MNHNS and CDR2 SASEGT. With 4 bases removed from V and 2 bases from J, the gap between germline ends came to 6 bases. This CDR3 has 12 residues.